The 20 T cell receptor beta chains below were found in one sample sequenced in a study of blood T cell repertoires in COVID-19. Data came from immunoSEQ multiplex PCR; TCRdb stores just in-frame clones and leaves some out. Of hundreds of thousands of clones in the sample, roughly 88% are singletons; the top ten hold around 0.67%. Sequencing input: peripheral blood. The origin of the receptors is a human donor in a cohort sampled during active COVID-19.

This clone has a handful of counts. J is TRBJ1-2 and V is TRBV28; 8 nucleotides agree with TRBD1. CDR3 length: 16 amino acids. V lost 3 bases and J lost 3; bases outside the gene matches: 9. Per the germline V gene, CDR1 is MDHEN and CDR2 is SYDVKM. The CDR3 nucleotides are TGTGCCAGCAGTTTCCAGACAGGGGAAGTTTACTATGGCTACACCTTC. It encodes CASSFQTGEVYYGYTF.

The chain recombines TRBV4-3 with TRBJ2-1, with TRBD2 identical over 11 bases. The CDR3 is made up of 17 amino acids. The V gene's germline CDR1 is LGHNA and CDR2 YSLEER. J was trimmed by 8 bases and V by 0 bases; bases with no gene match: 9. The CDR3 coding sequence is TGCGCCAGCAGCCAAGAGGAACTAGCGGGAGCGTTGGATGAGCAGTTCTTC. Translated: CASSQEELAGALDEQFF.

This sequence joins TRBV30 and TRBJ1-3, with D unresolved. Trimming took off 3 bases at V and 0 bases at J, with 12 bases between the two ends. The CDR3 has 15 amino acids. CDR1 is GTSNPN and CDR2 is SVGIG in the germline V gene (reference sequence). CDR3 nucleotides: TGTGCCTGGAGCTCTACTCTCTCCTCTGGAAACACCATATATTTT. It encodes CAWSSTLSSGNTIYF.

The chain recombines TRBV6-5 with TRBJ1-3; TRBD1 aligns across 7 bases. The CDR3 covers 14 residues. Unmatched junction bases numbered 6, after V lost 6 bases and J lost 4 bases. Germline CDR1 and CDR2: MNHEY and SVGAGI. The CDR3 sequence: CASRDRDLGNTIYF. The CDR3 nucleotides are TGTGCCAGCAGAGACAGGGACCTCGGAAACACCATATATTTT.

The chain has TRBV7-9 and TRBJ1-3; 7 nucleotides align to TRBD1. V shed 1 base, J shed 4 bases, and the junction held 4 bases outside the gene matches. This CDR3 has 15 amino acids. Germline V gives CDR1 SEHNR, CDR2 FQNEAQ (reference sequence). Written as DNA, the CDR3 is TGTGCCAGCAGCTTAGGGGGACAGAAAGGAAACACCATATATTTT. This encodes CASSLGGQKGNTIYF.

This clone came up a few times. This sequence joins TRBV27 and TRBJ1-2; no definite D call. From germline, CDR1 is MNHEY and CDR2 SMNVEV (reference sequence). The V gene lost 3 bases and the J gene lost 3 bases, with 14 bases spanning the gap. This CDR3 contains 15 residues. CDR3 residues: CASSFLAGGDYGYTF. The CDR3 nucleotides are TGTGCCAGCAGTTTCCTCGCAGGAGGTGACTATGGCTACACCTTC.

The V gene is TRBV9, the J gene TRBJ2-7, with 9 nucleotides matching TRBD1. The trim removed 0 bases at V and 3 bases at J, leaving 1 base unmatched. The germline V gene has CDR1 SGDLS and CDR2 YYNGEE. The CDR3 loop spans 14 amino acids. In DNA form, the CDR3 reads TGTGCCAGCAGCGTAGCGGACAGGGGCTACGAGCAGTACTTC. Translating it yields CASSVADRGYEQYF.

V gene TRBV27 combines with J gene TRBJ2-3; 9 nucleotides align to TRBD1. J gave up 6 bases and V 4 bases, and 5 bases lay outside the gene matches. The CDR3 runs 14 residues. Germline values: CDR1 MNHEY, CDR2 SMNVEV (reference sequence). CDR3 nucleotides: TGTGCCAGCAGTTCACAGGGGGCTATGGATACGCAGTATTTT. Its translation: CASSSQGAMDTQYF.

The rearrangement joins TRBV6-2 or TRBV6-3 to TRBJ2-7; 10 positions agree with TRBD2. V lost 2 bases to trimming and J lost 6 bases; unmatched junction nucleotides: 13. Per germline, CDR1 MNHEY and CDR2 SVGEGT. The CDR3 runs 17 residues. CDR3 in DNA: TGTGCCAGCAGTTACCGCACGTACGCTAGCGGGAGAGGCGAGCAGTACTTC. Its protein product is CASSYRTYASGRGEQYF.

This clone has only one observation. The V call is TRBV11-2, the J call TRBJ2-3; weak D call: TRBD2 (5 bases). The V gene's germline CDR1 is SGHAT and CDR2 FQNNGV. The length of the CDR3 is 15 residues. V shed 6 bases and J shed 2 bases, with 15 bases lying between them. CDR3 nucleotide sequence: TGTGCCAGCAGTCAATTGCGGACTTCCACAGATACGCAGTATTTT. Protein sequence: CASSQLRTSTDTQYF.

J is TRBJ1-4 and V is TRBV18, with D possibly matching TRBD1 (5 bases). Looked up from germline, CDR1 is KGHSH and CDR2 is LQKENI. Between the trimmed V and J ends, which lost 3 bases and 8 bases, there was a span of 13 bases. This CDR3 region has 14 residues. In DNA form, the CDR3 reads TGTGCCAGCTCACCTTCGGGGGATGGAGAAAAACTGTTTTTT. It translates to CASSPSGDGEKLFF.

The chain links TRBV6-2 or TRBV6-3 to TRBJ2-3; D possibly corresponds to TRBD1 (6 bases). With 5 bases removed from V and 0 bases from J, the gap between germline ends came to 18 bases. CDR3 size: 17 residues. Germline V gene data show CDR1 as MNHEY and CDR2 as SVGEGT. The CDR3 DNA follows: TGTGCCAGCAGTAACCCGGGACACCTTCCTAGCACAGATACGCAGTATTTT. It is translated as CASSNPGHLPSTDTQYF.

The rearrangement joins TRBV29-1 to TRBJ1-2; 8 bases map to TRBD1. The CDR3 extends over 15 amino acids. V lost 4 bases to trimming and J lost 8 bases; unmatched junction nucleotides: 15. In germline, CDR1 is SQVTM, CDR2 ANQGSEA. DNA of the CDR3: TGCAGCGTTGGGAGGCAGGGGGCCGCCACTCGCGGCTACACCTTC. This translates into CSVGRQGAATRGYTF.

V usage is TRBV5-4 and J usage is TRBJ2-3; 9 bases are shared with TRBD2. J lost 6 bases, V lost 3 bases, and 11 bases had no gene match. Germline CDR1 SGHNT, CDR2 YYREEE (reference sequence). CDR3 length: 16 residues. In nucleotides, the CDR3 is TGTGCCAGCAGCTCCTTAGCGGGGGAGTCAACTGATACGCAGTATTTT. It yields the protein CASSSLAGESTDTQYF.

This clone occurred a few times. The chain's CDR3 is CASSQELAGGYYNEQFF. CDR3 coding DNA: TGTGCCAGCAGCCAGGAGCTAGCGGGAGGCTACTACAATGAGCAGTTCTTC. This sequence joins TRBV4-2 and TRBJ2-1, with TRBD2 matching over 11 bases. Losses at the gene ends were 3 bases for V and 3 bases for J; bases not matched to a gene: 7. Germline loops: CDR1 LGHNA, CDR2 YNFKEQ. The length of the CDR3 is 17 residues.

This chain joins TRBV6-5 and TRBJ2-7; TRBD2 aligns across 13 bases. The trim removed 2 bases at V and 3 bases at J, leaving 1 base unmatched. In germline, CDR1 is MNHEY, CDR2 SVGAGI. CDR3 length: 15 residues. Here the CDR3 DNA reads TGTGCCAGCAGTTACGGACTAGCGGGAGTCTACGAGCAGTACTTC. It encodes CASSYGLAGVYEQYF.

This CDR3 is CASMGGPYEQYF. The DNA for the CDR3 is TGTGCCAGTATGGGGGGGCCCTACGAGCAGTACTTC. The chain uses TRBV19 and TRBJ2-7, with D perhaps matching TRBD2 (7 bases). This CDR3 is 12 amino acids long. Germline lookup yields CDR1 LNHDA and CDR2 SQIVND (reference sequence). Trimming took 7 bases from V and 2 from J, leaving 9 bases between them.

The rearrangement joins TRBV27 to TRBJ2-7; 9 bases fit TRBD1. Germline-derived CDR1 and CDR2 are MNHEY and SMNVEV (reference sequence). Trimming took 6 bases from V and 4 from J; bases not matched to a gene: 19. The CDR3 extends over 18 amino acids. The CDR3 protein is CASSTITPPPDRGYEQYF. The DNA of the CDR3 is TGTGCCAGCAGCACCATTACCCCGCCCCCGGACAGGGGTTACGAGCAGTACTTC.

This clone was seen a handful of times. CDR3 region: CAISEGVYAQHF. CDR3 nucleotides: TGTGCCATCAGTGAGGGAGTTTATGCCCAGCATTTT. This sequence joins TRBV10-3 and TRBJ1-5, with D hard to call. V lost 2 bases to trimming and J lost 11 bases, with 10 bases between them. Germline V gene lookup returns CDR1 ENHRY and CDR2 SYGVKD. This CDR3 is 12 amino acids long.

The chain uses TRBV7-2 and TRBJ2-4; D not certain. CDR3 size: 17 residues. The V end lost 5 bases, the J end lost 8 bases, and 25 bases lay between the germline ends. Germline CDR1 and CDR2: SGHTA and FQGNSA. Here the CDR3 DNA reads TGTGCCAGCAGCCTAGACCGTGCGCGTCCGGGTTTGTACATTCAGTACTTC. Translation: CASSLDRARPGLYIQYF. The full variable domain, with the rest looked up from reference TRBV7-2 and TRBJ2-4, is GAGVSQSPSNKVTEKGKDVELRCDPISGHTALYWYRQSLGQGLEFLIYFQGNSAPDKSGLPSDRFSAERTGGSVSTLTIQRTQQEDSAVYLCASSLDRARPGLYIQYFGAGTRLSVL.